Sequencing of this TCR beta chain was carried out in a study of CD8+ T cells in alopecia areata. Reverse transcribed after extraction, RNA yielded cDNA as the sequencing template. The repertoire was sequenced with immunoSEQ multiplex PCR; TCRdb's copy has only in-frame clones and lacks some. The table records roughly 150,000 clones, approximately 53% of them present only once. Worth noting for this clone: The same CDR3 can be traced to other DNA sequences in this sample.

V was clipped by 9 bases and J by 0 bases, with 6 bases between them. From germline, CDR1 is MNHEY and CDR2 SMNVEV (reference sequence). The length of the CDR3 is 13 residues. V gene TRBV27 combines with J gene TRBJ2-6, with D unresolved. The sequences come from CD8+ T cells sorted from blood, collected at week 0. This receptor was obtained from a human donor with alopecia areata. The CDR3 region has the DNA TGTGCCAGTTCAGGCTCTGGGGCCAACGTCCTGACTTTC. Protein: CASSGSGANVLTF.